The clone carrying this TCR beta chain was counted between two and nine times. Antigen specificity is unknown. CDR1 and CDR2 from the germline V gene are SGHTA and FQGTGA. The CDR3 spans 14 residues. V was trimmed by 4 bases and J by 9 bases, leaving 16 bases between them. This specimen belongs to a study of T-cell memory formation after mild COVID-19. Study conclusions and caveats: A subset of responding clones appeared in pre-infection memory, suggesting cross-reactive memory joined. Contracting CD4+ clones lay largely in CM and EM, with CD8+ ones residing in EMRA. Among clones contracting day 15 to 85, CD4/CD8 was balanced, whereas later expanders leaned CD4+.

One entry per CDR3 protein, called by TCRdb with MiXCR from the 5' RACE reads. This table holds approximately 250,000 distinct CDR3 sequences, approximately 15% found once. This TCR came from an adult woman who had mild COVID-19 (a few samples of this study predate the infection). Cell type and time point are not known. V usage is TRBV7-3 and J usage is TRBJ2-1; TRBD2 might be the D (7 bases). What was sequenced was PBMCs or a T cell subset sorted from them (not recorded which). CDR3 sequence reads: CASSSGGGAGEQFF. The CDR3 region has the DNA TGTGCCAGCAGCTCAGGAGGGGGGGCTGGTGAGCAGTTCTTC. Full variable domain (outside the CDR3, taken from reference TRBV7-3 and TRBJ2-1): GAGVSQTPSNKVTEKGKYVELRCDPISGHTALYWYRQSLGQGPEFLIYFQGTGAADDSGLPNDRFFAVRPEGSVSTLKIQRTERGDSAVYLCASSSGGGAGEQFFGPGTRLTVL.